The 20 T cell receptor beta chains reported below all come from one sample, sequenced in a study of Ad26.COV2.S vaccination and SARS-CoV-2 variants. The table came from immunoSEQ multiplex PCR; TCRdb's copy has only in-frame clones and leaves some out. Of about 350,000 clones listed, approximately 90% are singletons. Documented treatment: about 20 received Ad26.COV2.S at low or high dose, single or two shots; 5 received placebo; per-sample allocation not given. Samples were taken on day 63 after the first vaccine or placebo injection. The sequenced sample was peripheral blood, obtained in a trial of Ad26.COV2.S vaccine versus placebo. The receptors here all came from a person aged 18-60 years who received the Ad26.COV2.S COVID-19 vaccine or a placebo.

The chain joins TRBV14 to TRBJ2-5, with no clear D. CDR3 length: 15 amino acids. V lost 1 base and J lost 5, with 14 bases in between. Germline V gene data show CDR1 as SGHDN and CDR2 as FVKESK. The CDR3: CASSQGRFGMETQYF. CDR3 nucleotide sequence: TGTGCCAGCAGCCAAGGTCGTTTCGGAATGGAGACCCAGTACTTC.

This sequence joins TRBV19 and TRBJ2-3, with 10 bases lining up with TRBD2. The CDR3 length is 18 residues. CDR1 LNHDA and CDR2 SQIVND come from the germline V gene (reference sequence). The trim removed 3 bases at V and 0 bases at J, leaving 9 bases unmatched. CDR3 nucleotides: TGTGCCAGTAGTATGGCTAGCGGGAGAGGCGGTAGCACAGATACGCAGTATTTT. Protein product: CASSMASGRGGSTDTQYF.

The chain employs TRBV9 and TRBJ1-1, with 7 bases aligning to TRBD1. The CDR3 has 16 amino acids. J gave up 3 bases and V 4 bases, and 12 bases lay outside the gene matches. Germline CDR1 and CDR2: SGDLS and YYNGEE. The CDR3 loop is CASSPSTGFGDTEAFF. The CDR3 nucleotides are TGTGCCAGCAGCCCGTCGACAGGGTTTGGGGACACTGAAGCTTTCTTT.

The V and J genes are TRBV19 and TRBJ1-1, with 7 bases that match TRBD1. The CDR3 totals 17 residues. In germline, CDR1 is LNHDA, CDR2 SQIVND (reference sequence). The J segment lost 0 bases and the V segment lost 4 bases, leaving 11 bases of the junction unmatched. The CDR3 region has the DNA TGTGCCAGTAGTAGGAACCAGGGGGATCGAATGAACACTGAAGCTTTCTTT. It translates to CASSRNQGDRMNTEAFF.

J is TRBJ1-5 and V is TRBV4-1; maybe TRBD1 (5 bases). Germline V lookup: CDR1 MGHRA, CDR2 YSYEKL. Trimming stripped 1 base from V and 3 bases from J, with 7 bases between. This CDR3 is built from 14 residues. As DNA, the CDR3 is TGCGCCAGCAGCCAAGGACAGAACAATCAGCCCCAGCATTTT. Encoded protein: CASSQGQNNQPQHF.

The chain combines TRBV28 with TRBJ2-1; TRBD1 agrees at 7 bases. This CDR3 region has 13 residues. Unmatched junction bases numbered 4, after V lost 4 bases and J lost 7 bases. From germline, CDR1 is MDHEN and CDR2 SYDVKM. The CDR3 is CASSSGTENEQFF. Here the CDR3 DNA reads TGTGCCAGCAGTTCCGGGACAGAAAATGAGCAGTTCTTC.

The CDR3 DNA is TGTGCCAGCAGTTCACAACTAGCGGTTGGTGAGCAGTTCTTC. This gives the protein CASSSQLAVGEQFF. The chain uses TRBV28 and TRBJ2-1, with TRBD2 identical over 8 bases. V lost 4 bases and J lost 9; bases outside the gene matches: 8. CDR1 and CDR2 from the germline V gene are MDHEN and SYDVKM. This CDR3 comprises 14 residues.

The chain links TRBV6-5 to TRBJ2-5, with a tentative D call TRBD1 (6 bases). V was shortened by 4 bases and J by 5 bases, with 14 bases between the two germline ends. In germline, CDR1 is MNHEY, CDR2 SVGAGI. This CDR3 spans 14 amino acids. CDR3 nucleotide sequence: TGTGCCAGCAGTTTATCAGGGGACGGGGAGACCCAGTACTTC. Its translation is CASSLSGDGETQYF.

The table lists this clone with a count of one. The chain joins TRBV28 to TRBJ1-5, with TRBD1 identical over 9 bases. This CDR3 is 16 amino acids long. Germline loops: CDR1 MDHEN, CDR2 SYDVKM. The V segment lost 5 bases and the J segment 6 bases; nucleotides outside the gene matches: 11. The CDR3, as DNA: TGTGCCAGCAGTCCGTCACAGGGGGCCCCATCTCAGCCCCAGCATTTT. It yields the protein CASSPSQGAPSQPQHF.

The chain carries TRBV3-1 (or the pseudogene TRBV3-2) and TRBJ1-2; possibly TRBD1 for D (6 bases). The CDR3 spans 14 residues. V lost 3 bases, J lost 7 bases, and 15 bases lay in between. Per the germline V gene, CDR1 is LGHDT and CDR2 is YNNKEL (reference sequence). CDR3 amino acids: CASSQAGERAGYTF. CDR3 nucleotides: TGTGCCAGCAGCCAGGCAGGGGAACGTGCTGGCTACACCTTC.

V is TRBV28 and J is TRBJ2-1; 8 positions match TRBD2. Germline assignment: CDR1 MDHEN and CDR2 SYDVKM. The CDR3 loop spans 13 amino acids. V was pared by 5 bases and J by 9 bases, with 6 bases of the junction left unmatched. CDR3 nucleotide sequence: TGTGCCAGCAGTCCGGGACTAGTACTTGAGCAGTTCTTC. This codes for CASSPGLVLEQFF.

This clone was detected a few times. The rearrangement links TRBV7-3 to TRBJ2-1; perhaps TRBD1 as D (7 bases). The V gene's germline CDR1 is SGHTA and CDR2 FQGTGA. CDR3 size: 12 residues. Trimming took 5 bases from V and 10 from J, leaving 12 bases between them. The CDR3 DNA follows: TGTGCCAGCAGCCAGGGGGGCAGAGAGCAGTTCTTC. Residues: CASSQGGREQFF.

The chain's CDR3 is CASSLRLAGGPYDTGELFF. The CDR3 DNA follows: TGTGCCAGCAGCCTCCGACTAGCGGGGGGGCCTTATGACACCGGGGAGCTGTTTTTT. V is TRBV3-1 (or the pseudogene TRBV3-2) and J is TRBJ2-2, with 14 positions matching TRBD2. Germline CDR1 is LGHDT and CDR2 is YNNKEL (reference sequence). The V segment lost 4 bases and the J segment 3 bases; nucleotides outside the gene matches: 10. The CDR3 totals 19 residues.

The chain combines TRBV7-9 with TRBJ1-2; D remains unclear. The CDR3 extends over 15 amino acids. Trimming cost V 3 bases and J 5 bases, with 16 bases left between them. CDR1 SEHNR and CDR2 FQNEAQ come from the germline V gene (reference sequence). CDR3 sequence: CASSFSSPSTYGYTF. CDR3 nucleotide sequence: TGTGCCAGCAGCTTTAGTTCCCCCAGTACATATGGCTACACCTTC.

The V gene is TRBV6-2 or TRBV6-3, the J gene TRBJ2-2, with D possibly being TRBD2 (5 bases). Germline V gives CDR1 MNHEY, CDR2 SVGEGT. Trimming took 2 bases from V and 4 from J, leaving 17 bases between them. The CDR3 runs 17 residues. The CDR3 here is CASSYPPPRARTGELFF. The CDR3 DNA reads as TGTGCCAGCAGTTACCCCCCACCGAGGGCGCGCACCGGGGAGCTGTTTTTT.

The genes are TRBV11-2 and TRBJ2-7; TRBD1 is a possible D gene (6 bases). V was clipped by 4 bases and J by 5 bases, with 21 bases between them. The CDR3 totals 16 residues. Looked up from germline, CDR1 is SGHAT and CDR2 is FQNNGV. Here the CDR3 reads CASSSIWGRGFHEQYF. The CDR3, as DNA: TGTGCCAGCAGCTCCATTTGGGGCAGGGGATTTCACGAGCAGTACTTC.

V and J are TRBV6-2 or TRBV6-3 and TRBJ1-5; D is undetermined. Trimming shortened V by 2 bases and J by 4 bases, and 6 bases separated the two germline ends. Per germline, CDR1 MNHEY and CDR2 SVGEGT. The CDR3 extends over 13 amino acids. CDR3 sequence: CASSYRANQPQHF. In DNA form, the CDR3 reads TGTGCCAGCAGTTACAGGGCTAATCAGCCCCAGCATTTT.

The J gene is TRBJ2-1, the V gene TRBV12-3 or TRBV12-4; D is perhaps TRBD1 or TRBD2 (5 bases each). V lost 7 bases, J lost 11 bases, and 18 bases lay in between. The CDR3 runs 13 residues. CDR3 in amino acids: CASTFGTAQKQFF. Written as DNA, the CDR3 is TGTGCCAGCACCTTTGGGACGGCGCAAAAGCAGTTCTTC.

The chain carries TRBV28 and TRBJ1-2; D gene ambiguous. CDR3 length: 16 amino acids. Germline V lookup: CDR1 MDHEN, CDR2 SYDVKM. The V gene lost 2 bases and the J gene lost 0 bases, with 13 bases spanning the gap. DNA of the CDR3: TGTGCCAGCAGTTTAGAATTCACAGCTTCTAACTATGGCTACACCTTC. It codes for CASSLEFTASNYGYTF.

The chain couples TRBV4-1 to TRBJ2-5; 12 nucleotides match TRBD1. V shed 4 bases, J shed 5 bases, and the junction held 5 bases outside the gene matches. The CDR3 is 15 residues long. Looked up from germline, CDR1 is MGHRA and CDR2 is YSYEKL. The CDR3 reads CASSRGDRGQETQYF. The CDR3 region has the DNA TGCGCCAGCAGCCGAGGGGACAGGGGGCAGGAGACCCAGTACTTC.